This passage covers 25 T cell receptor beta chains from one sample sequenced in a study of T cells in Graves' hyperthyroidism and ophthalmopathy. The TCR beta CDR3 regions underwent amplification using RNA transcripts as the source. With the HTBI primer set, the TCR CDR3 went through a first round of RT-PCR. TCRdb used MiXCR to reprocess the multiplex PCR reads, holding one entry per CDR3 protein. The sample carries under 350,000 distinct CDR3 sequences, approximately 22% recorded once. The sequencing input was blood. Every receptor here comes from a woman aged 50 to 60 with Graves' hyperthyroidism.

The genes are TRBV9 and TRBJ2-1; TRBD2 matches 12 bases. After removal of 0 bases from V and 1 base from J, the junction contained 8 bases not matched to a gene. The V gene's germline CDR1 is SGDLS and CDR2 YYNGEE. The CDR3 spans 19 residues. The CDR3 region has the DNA TGTGCCAGCAGCGTAGTCGAGACTAGCGGGAGTCGGTCCTACAATGAGCAGTTCTTC. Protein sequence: CASSVVETSGSRSYNEQFF.

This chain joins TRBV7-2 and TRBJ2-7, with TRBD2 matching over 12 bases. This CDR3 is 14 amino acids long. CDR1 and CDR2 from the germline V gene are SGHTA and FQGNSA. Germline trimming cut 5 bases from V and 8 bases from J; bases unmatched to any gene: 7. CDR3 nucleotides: TGTGCCAGCAGCAAATCTCTAGCGGGAGGGCAGCAGTACTTC. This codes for CASSKSLAGGQQYF.

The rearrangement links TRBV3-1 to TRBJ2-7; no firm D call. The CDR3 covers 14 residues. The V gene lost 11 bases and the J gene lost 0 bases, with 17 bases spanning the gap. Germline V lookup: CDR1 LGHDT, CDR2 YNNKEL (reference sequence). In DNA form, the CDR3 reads TGTGCCTTTGGATTCAGGATGAGCTCCTACGAGCAGTACTTC. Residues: CAFGFRMSSYEQYF.

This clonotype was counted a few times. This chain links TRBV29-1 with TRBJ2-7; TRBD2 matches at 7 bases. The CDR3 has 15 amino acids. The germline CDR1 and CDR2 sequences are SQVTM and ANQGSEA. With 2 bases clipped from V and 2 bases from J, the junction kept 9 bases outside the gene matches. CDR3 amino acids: CSVESREAPPYEQYF. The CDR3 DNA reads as TGCAGCGTTGAATCCCGGGAGGCCCCTCCCTACGAGCAGTACTTC.

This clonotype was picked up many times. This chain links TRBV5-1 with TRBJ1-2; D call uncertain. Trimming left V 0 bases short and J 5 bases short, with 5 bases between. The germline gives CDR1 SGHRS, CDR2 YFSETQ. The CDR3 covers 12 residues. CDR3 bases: TGCGCCAGCAGCTTGGACCAGTATGGCTACACCTTC. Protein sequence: CASSLDQYGYTF.

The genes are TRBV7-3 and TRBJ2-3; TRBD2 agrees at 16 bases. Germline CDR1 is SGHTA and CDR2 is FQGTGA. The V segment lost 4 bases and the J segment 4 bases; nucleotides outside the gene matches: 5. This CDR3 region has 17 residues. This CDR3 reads CASSSGLAGGLSDTQYF. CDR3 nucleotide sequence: TGTGCCAGCAGCTCGGGACTAGCGGGGGGGCTATCAGATACGCAGTATTTT.

As DNA, the CDR3 is TGTGCCAGCAGCGTAGTAGATCTAGCGGGTAACACCGGGGAGCTGTTTTTT. Its protein product is CASSVVDLAGNTGELFF. The chain recombines TRBV9 with TRBJ2-2; 8 bases align to TRBD2. The germline V gene has CDR1 SGDLS and CDR2 YYNGEE. The CDR3 is made up of 17 amino acids. The V gene end was trimmed by 0 bases and the J gene end by 2 bases; junction bases not matched to a gene: 6.

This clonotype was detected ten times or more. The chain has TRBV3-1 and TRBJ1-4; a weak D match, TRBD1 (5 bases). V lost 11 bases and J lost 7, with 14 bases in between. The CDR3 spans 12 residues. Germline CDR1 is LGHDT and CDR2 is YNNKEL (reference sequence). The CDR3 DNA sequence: TGTGCCGCCGGGGGGTACGGTGAAAAACTGTTTTTT. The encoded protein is CAAGGYGEKLFF.

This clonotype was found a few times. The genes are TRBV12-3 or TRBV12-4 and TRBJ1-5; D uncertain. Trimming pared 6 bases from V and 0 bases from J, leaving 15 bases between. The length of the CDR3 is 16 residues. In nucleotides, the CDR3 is TGTGCCAGCAGCTCGATAGGACGGATTAGCAATCAGCCCCAGCATTTT. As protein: CASSSIGRISNQPQHF.

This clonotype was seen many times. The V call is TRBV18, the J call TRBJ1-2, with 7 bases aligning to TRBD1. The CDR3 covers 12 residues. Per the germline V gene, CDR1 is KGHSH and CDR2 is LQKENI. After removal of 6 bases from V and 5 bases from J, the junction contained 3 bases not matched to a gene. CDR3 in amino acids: CASSGTEYGYTF. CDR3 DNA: TGTGCCAGCTCCGGGACAGAATATGGCTACACCTTC.

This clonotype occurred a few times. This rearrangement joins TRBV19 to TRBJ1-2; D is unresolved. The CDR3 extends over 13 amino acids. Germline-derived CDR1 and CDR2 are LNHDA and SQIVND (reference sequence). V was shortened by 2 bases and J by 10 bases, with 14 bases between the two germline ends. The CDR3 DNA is TGTGCCAGTAGTATACGGGCCGCGGCCTACTACACCTTC. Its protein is CASSIRAAAYYTF.

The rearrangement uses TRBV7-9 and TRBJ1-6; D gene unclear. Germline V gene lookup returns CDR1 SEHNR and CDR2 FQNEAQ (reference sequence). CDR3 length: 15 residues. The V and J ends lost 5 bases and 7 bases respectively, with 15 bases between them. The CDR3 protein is CASSPRATLNSPLHF. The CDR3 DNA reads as TGTGCCAGCAGCCCTCGAGCGACCCTAAATTCACCCCTCCACTTT.

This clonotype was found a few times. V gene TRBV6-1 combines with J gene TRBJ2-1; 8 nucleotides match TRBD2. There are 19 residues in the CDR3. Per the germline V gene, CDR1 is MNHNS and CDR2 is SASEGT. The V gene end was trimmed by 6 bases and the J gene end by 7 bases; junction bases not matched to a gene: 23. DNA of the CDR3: TGTGCCAGCAGACCCACTGTGGCTAGCGGGCGGCTAGAGTGGAATGAGCAGTTCTTC. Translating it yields CASRPTVASGRLEWNEQFF.

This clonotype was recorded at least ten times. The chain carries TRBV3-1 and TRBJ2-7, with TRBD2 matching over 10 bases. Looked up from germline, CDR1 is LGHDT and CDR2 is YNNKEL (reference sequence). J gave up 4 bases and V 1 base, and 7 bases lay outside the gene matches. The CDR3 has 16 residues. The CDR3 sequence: CASSQASTSGIYEQYF. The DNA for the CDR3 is TGTGCCAGCAGCCAAGCATCCACTAGCGGGATTTACGAGCAGTACTTC.

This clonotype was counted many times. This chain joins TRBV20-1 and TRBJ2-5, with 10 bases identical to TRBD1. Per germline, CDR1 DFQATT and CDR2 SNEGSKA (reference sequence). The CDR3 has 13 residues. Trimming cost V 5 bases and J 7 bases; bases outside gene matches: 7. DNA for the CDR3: TGCAGTGCTCCGGGACAGGGGCAGGGGACCCAGTACTTC. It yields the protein CSAPGQGQGTQYF.

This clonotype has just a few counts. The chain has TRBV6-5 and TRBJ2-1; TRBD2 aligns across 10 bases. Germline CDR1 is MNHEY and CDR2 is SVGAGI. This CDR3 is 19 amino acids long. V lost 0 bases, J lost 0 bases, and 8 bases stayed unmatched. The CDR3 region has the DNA TGTGCCAGCAGTTACTCGCGAGCGGGGGGGCCAAGCTCCTACAATGAGCAGTTCTTC. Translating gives CASSYSRAGGPSSYNEQFF.

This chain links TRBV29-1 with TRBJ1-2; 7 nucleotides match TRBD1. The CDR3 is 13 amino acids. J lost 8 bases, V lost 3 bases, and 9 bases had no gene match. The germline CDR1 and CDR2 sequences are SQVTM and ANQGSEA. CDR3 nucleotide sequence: TGCAGCGTTGAGAGGGCAGGGGGATTAGGCTACACCTTC. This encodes CSVERAGGLGYTF.

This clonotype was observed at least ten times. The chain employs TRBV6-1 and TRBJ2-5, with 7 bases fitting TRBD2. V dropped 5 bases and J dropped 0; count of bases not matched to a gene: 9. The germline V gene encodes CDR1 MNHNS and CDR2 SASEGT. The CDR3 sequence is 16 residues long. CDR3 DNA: TGTGCCAGCAGTCGAGCACCCGGGAGGCACCAAGAGACCCAGTACTTC. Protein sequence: CASSRAPGRHQETQYF.

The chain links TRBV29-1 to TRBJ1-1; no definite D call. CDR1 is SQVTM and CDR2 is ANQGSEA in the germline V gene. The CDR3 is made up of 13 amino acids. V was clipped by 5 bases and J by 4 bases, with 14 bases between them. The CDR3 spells CSVWSRMGTEAFF. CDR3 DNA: TGCAGCGTTTGGTCTAGGATGGGCACTGAAGCTTTCTTT.

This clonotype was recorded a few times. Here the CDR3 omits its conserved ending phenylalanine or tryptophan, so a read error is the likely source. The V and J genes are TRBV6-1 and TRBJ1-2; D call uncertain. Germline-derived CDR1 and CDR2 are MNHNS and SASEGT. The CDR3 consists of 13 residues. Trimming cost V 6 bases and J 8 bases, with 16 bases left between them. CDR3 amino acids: CASSLTHSEGYTL. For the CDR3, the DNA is TGTGCCAGCAGCTTGACCCATAGCGAGGGCTACACCCTC.

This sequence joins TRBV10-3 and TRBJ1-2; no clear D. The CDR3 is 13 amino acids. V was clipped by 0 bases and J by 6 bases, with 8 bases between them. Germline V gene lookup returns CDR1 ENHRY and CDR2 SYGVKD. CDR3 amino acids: CAISESSGDGYTF. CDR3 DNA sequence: TGTGCCATCAGTGAGTCGTCTGGGGATGGCTACACCTTC.

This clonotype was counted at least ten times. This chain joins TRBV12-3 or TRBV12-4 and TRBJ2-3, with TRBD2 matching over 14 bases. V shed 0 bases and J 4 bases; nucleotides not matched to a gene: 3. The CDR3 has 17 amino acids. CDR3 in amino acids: CASSLARLAGGADTQYF. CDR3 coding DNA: TGTGCCAGCAGTTTAGCCAGACTAGCGGGAGGGGCAGATACGCAGTATTTT.

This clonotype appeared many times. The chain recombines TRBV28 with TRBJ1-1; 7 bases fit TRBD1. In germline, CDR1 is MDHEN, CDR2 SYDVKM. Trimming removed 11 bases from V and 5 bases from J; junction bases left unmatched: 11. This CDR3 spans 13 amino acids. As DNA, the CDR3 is TGTGCCTCACAGGGGCTTCTTAGGACTGAAGCTTTCTTT. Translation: CASQGLLRTEAFF.

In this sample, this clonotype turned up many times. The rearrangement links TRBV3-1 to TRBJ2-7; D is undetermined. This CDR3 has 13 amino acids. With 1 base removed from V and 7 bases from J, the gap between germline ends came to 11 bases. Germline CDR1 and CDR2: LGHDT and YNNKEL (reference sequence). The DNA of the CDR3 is TGTGCCAGCAGCCAAGTGACGGCGGCGGAGCAGTACTTC. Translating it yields CASSQVTAAEQYF.

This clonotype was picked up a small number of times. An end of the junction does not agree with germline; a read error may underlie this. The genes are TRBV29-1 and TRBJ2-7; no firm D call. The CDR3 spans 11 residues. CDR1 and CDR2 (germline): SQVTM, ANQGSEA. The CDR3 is CSASSSYGQYF. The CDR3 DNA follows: TGCAGCGCTTCAAGTTCCTACGGGCAGTACTTC.